This T cell receptor beta chain was sequenced in a study of graft-versus-host responses after intestinal transplantation. TCRdb keeps only in-frame clones here, not all; method: immunoSEQ multiplex PCR. The sample records approximately 38,000 clones, 80% to 85% being singletons. The CDR3 has 14 residues. Germline CDR1 SGHNT, CDR2 YYREEE (reference sequence). The V segment lost 0 bases and the J segment 4 bases; nucleotides outside the gene matches: 1. This clone showed up just once. The TCR sequence derives from a human patient who received an intestinal transplant, so some T cells may come from the graft donor. The chain is built from TRBV5-4 and TRBJ2-3; 8 bases line up with TRBD2. The source was PBMCs, collected around 1,000 days after transplant. The CDR3 loop reads CASSLETSADTQYF. The DNA of the CDR3 is TGTGCCAGCAGCTTGGAGACTAGCGCAGATACGCAGTATTTT.